This TCR beta chain was profiled in a study of blood T cell repertoires in COVID-19. Across the study: T cells, B-cell-depleted T cells, or PBMCs provided the cDNA or gDNA that served as material.

The count of this clone is one. CDR1 and CDR2 (germline): LGHNA, YNFKEQ. The CDR3 has 12 residues. Between the trimmed V and J ends, which lost 0 bases and 11 bases, there was a span of 9 bases. Generated by immunoSEQ multiplex PCR, the TCRdb table keeps only in-frame clones and is missing some. The sample records roughly 71,000 clones, 75% to 90% being singletons. Sequenced: peripheral blood. The clonotype originates from an older man who had recovered from COVID-19. The chain links TRBV4-2 to TRBJ2-3; D perhaps matches TRBD1 (5 bases). The CDR3 loop is CASSQEGVEQYF. The DNA for the CDR3 is TGTGCCAGCAGCCAAGAAGGGGTGGAGCAGTATTTT.